These 14 T cell receptor beta chains were sequenced from one sample in a study of T cell responses to AZD1222 COVID-19 vaccine. The table came from immunoSEQ multiplex PCR; TCRdb's copy has only in-frame clones and leaves some out. The repertoire consists of about 190,000 clones, with around 92% occurring once and the leading ten covering approximately 1.5%. The sample consisted of peripheral blood, taken on day 0 of AZD1222 vaccination. Source of these receptors: an adult in good health.

The chain is built from TRBV5-1 and TRBJ1-3; 8 bases are a match to TRBD1. The CDR3 contains 16 residues. With V trimmed by 2 bases and J by 0 bases, 4 bases remained unmatched. Germline V gives CDR1 SGHRS, CDR2 YFSETQ. The chain's CDR3 is CASSLTGTGSGNTIYF. The DNA for the CDR3 is TGCGCCAGCAGCTTAACCGGGACAGGCTCTGGAAACACCATATATTTT.

The chain has TRBV2 and TRBJ1-1; weak D call: TRBD1 (5 bases). The germline V gene encodes CDR1 SNHLY and CDR2 FYNNEI. Trimming left V 6 bases short and J 4 bases short, with 21 bases between. The CDR3 spans 16 residues. The CDR3 DNA follows: TGTGCCAGCAGCCGAGATCTAGGGGCTCTTGGCACTGAAGCTTTCTTT. Amino acids: CASSRDLGALGTEAFF.

In its sample, this clone was seen once. The rearrangement joins TRBV15 to TRBJ2-7; perhaps D is TRBD1 or TRBD2 (5 bases each). The CDR3 covers 15 residues. The V end was cut by 0 bases, the J end by 1 base, with 10 bases between. Germline-derived CDR1 and CDR2 are LNHNV and YYDKDF (reference sequence). The CDR3 loop reads CATSRDLGTSYEQYF. The DNA of the CDR3 is TGTGCCACCAGCAGAGATCTAGGGACGTCCTACGAGCAGTACTTC.

The V and J genes are TRBV6-5 and TRBJ1-2, with TRBD1 matching over 8 bases. The CDR3 sequence is 14 residues long. From germline, CDR1 is MNHEY and CDR2 SVGAGI. V shed 6 bases and J 8 bases; nucleotides not matched to a gene: 11. CDR3: CASSSGGGGMGYTF. CDR3 DNA: TGTGCCAGCAGCTCAGGGGGCGGAGGGATGGGCTACACCTTC.

This chain joins TRBV2 and TRBJ2-7; TRBD1 aligns across 7 bases. V lost 6 bases to trimming and J lost 1 base; unmatched junction nucleotides: 3. The V gene's germline CDR1 is SNHLY and CDR2 FYNNEI. This CDR3 contains 13 residues. CDR3 residues: CASSPGQSYEQYF. Written as DNA, the CDR3 is TGTGCCAGCAGCCCGGGACAGTCCTACGAGCAGTACTTC.

The rearrangement joins TRBV30 to TRBJ2-7; the D call may be TRBD1 or TRBD2 (5 bases each). Trimming cost V 4 bases and J 2 bases, with 9 bases left between them. This CDR3 contains 12 residues. Germline V gene sequence: CDR1 GTSNPN, CDR2 SVGIG (reference sequence). In nucleotides, the CDR3 is TGTGCCTGGACTCAGGGACCCTACGAGCAGTACTTC. Protein sequence: CAWTQGPYEQYF. Using reference TRBV30 and TRBJ2-7 for the parts outside the CDR3, the full variable domain is SQTIHQWPATLVQPVGSPLSLECTVEGTSNPNLYWYRQAAGRGLQLLFYSVGIGQISSEVPQNLSASRPQDRQFILSSKKLLLSDSGFYLCAWTQGPYEQYFGPGTRLTVT.

The chain recombines TRBV2 with TRBJ2-7; 11 bases are a match to TRBD2. This CDR3 region has 15 residues. V gave up 6 bases and J gave up 0 bases; unmatched junction bases: 4. CDR1 and CDR2 (germline): SNHLY, FYNNEI. The chain's CDR3 is CASRTSGGISYEQYF. Written as DNA, the CDR3 is TGTGCCAGCAGAACTAGCGGGGGAATCTCCTACGAGCAGTACTTC.

The chain employs TRBV4-1 and TRBJ1-2, with D hard to call. The CDR3 runs 14 residues. Deletions cut 1 base from V and 0 bases from J, with 6 bases between. Looked up from germline, CDR1 is MGHRA and CDR2 is YSYEKL. The CDR3 DNA follows: TGCGCCAGCAGCCAAGCAGGAGCTAACTATGGCTACACCTTC. Translated: CASSQAGANYGYTF.

The chain uses TRBV9 and TRBJ1-5; no firm D call. V was pared by 4 bases and J by 7 bases, with 15 bases between. This CDR3 region has 14 residues. Germline V gene data show CDR1 as SGDLS and CDR2 as YYNGEE. CDR3 nucleotides: TGTGCCAGCAGCCCGGACCCTAGGGCCCAGCCCCAGCATTTT. Translation gives CASSPDPRAQPQHF.

V gene TRBV5-1 combines with J gene TRBJ2-3; a weak D match, TRBD2 (5 bases). V lost 4 bases and J 12 bases, leaving 21 bases between the germline ends. Germline CDR1 and CDR2: SGHRS and YFSETQ. The CDR3 covers 14 residues. In DNA, the CDR3 is TGCGCCAGCAGCACCCGGGATCCTATTTATTCCCAGTATTTT. Its protein product is CASSTRDPIYSQYF.

This rearrangement joins TRBV9 to TRBJ1-4; a possible D gene is TRBD1 (5 bases). There are 14 residues in the CDR3. CDR1 and CDR2 from the germline V gene are SGDLS and YYNGEE. V was cut by 0 bases and J by 8 bases, with 11 bases left in between. Written as DNA, the CDR3 is TGTGCCAGCAGCGTAGGTAGGGGTGGAGAAAAACTGTTTTTT. Its protein is CASSVGRGGEKLFF.

CDR3 loop: CATSDHRTSGSTDTQYF. The DNA of the CDR3 is TGTGCCACCAGTGATCACAGGACTAGCGGCAGCACAGATACGCAGTATTTT. This rearrangement joins TRBV24-1 to TRBJ2-3; 10 positions agree with TRBD2. The CDR3 runs to 17 residues. CDR1 KGHDR and CDR2 SFDVKD come from the germline V gene. Trimming removed 3 bases from V and 0 bases from J; junction bases left unmatched: 5.

The chain couples TRBV3-1 (or the pseudogene TRBV3-2) to TRBJ1-2; possible D gene TRBD1, 6 bases. Germline CDR1 and CDR2: LGHDT and YNNKEL (reference sequence). Trimming removed 4 bases at V and 4 bases at J, with 7 bases between. The CDR3 is 12 residues long. CDR3 sequence (DNA): TGTGCCAGCAGCCTGGACAGCTATGGCTACACCTTC. Encoded protein: CASSLDSYGYTF.

CDR3 nucleotides: TGTGCCAGCAGCTTACAGGGGGGCAGTGGCTACACCTTC. Translating it yields CASSLQGGSGYTF. The rearrangement links TRBV7-9 to TRBJ1-2, with TRBD1 matching over 7 bases. Germline V CDR1 and CDR2: SEHNR, FQNEAQ (reference sequence). Losses at the gene ends were 2 bases for V and 7 bases for J; bases not matched to a gene: 4. This CDR3 contains 13 residues. The entire variable domain, with the rest obtained from reference TRBV7-9 and TRBJ1-2, is as follows: DTGVSQNPRHKITKRGQNVTFRCDPISEHNRLYWYRQTLGQGPEFLTYFQNEAQLEKSRLLSDRFSAERPKGSFSTLEIQRTEQGDSAMYLCASSLQGGSGYTFGSGTRLTVV.